This T cell receptor beta chain stems from a study of CD8 T cells in ankylosing spondylitis. Study results and caveats: Disease-linked clones reportedly showed significant enrichment in matched ankylosing spondylitis synovial fluid. Blood of patients with ankylosing spondylitis appeared to be characterized by a TCR beta motif of about 8 highly homologous variants.

Quantitative 5'-RACE with molecular barcodes produced the TCR beta libraries. TCRdb analysed the 5' RACE reads with MiXCR anew, one entry per CDR3 protein. The sample shows 230,000 or so distinct CDR3 sequences, 15% to 20% of them seen only once. The CDR3 length is 15 residues. Germline CDR1 and CDR2: KGHSH and LQKENI. V dropped 3 bases and J dropped 1; count of bases not matched to a gene: 6. This clonotype was detected a few times. Antigen specificity is unknown. The clonotype was recovered from a male donor with ankylosing spondylitis or in good health (not recorded which). The sample was blood, either unsorted or a sorted T cell fraction (not recorded which). This chain links TRBV18 with TRBJ2-7, with 7 nucleotides matching TRBD1. Here the CDR3 DNA reads TGTGCCAGCTCACCCATTGGGACAGCTTCCTACGAGCAGTACTTC. As protein: CASSPIGTASYEQYF.